A single sample gave rise to the 18 T cell receptor beta chains below, sequenced in a study of regulatory T cells in long-lasting Graves disease. Time point here: newly diagnosed GD, antithyroid drugs for less than 3 months. With RNA extracted from PBMCs as input, the TCR library was made. In building TCR beta libraries, iRepertoire HTBI primers were used together with Arm-PCR of CDR3 regions. TCRdb processed the multiplex PCR reads anew with MiXCR; each CDR3 protein has one entry. The sample carries some 350,000 distinct CDR3 sequences, around 15% recorded once. The same data also went into a second study, on T cells in Graves' hyperthyroidism and ophthalmopathy.

The sequencing here drew on peripheral blood mononuclear cells (PBMCs), taken at new diagnosis, from a patient treated with antithyroid drugs. These receptors all stem from a woman aged 18-29 years with Graves disease.

The chain combines TRBV19 with TRBJ2-1; 14 bases match TRBD2. Per the germline V gene, CDR1 is LNHDA and CDR2 is SQIVND (reference sequence). V lost 5 bases to trimming and J lost 2 bases; unmatched junction nucleotides: 5. This CDR3 contains 17 residues. CDR3 amino acids: CASSVTSGRATYNEQFF. CDR3 nucleotide sequence: TGTGCCAGTAGTGTGACTAGCGGGAGGGCCACCTACAATGAGCAGTTCTTC.

This clonotype showed up many times. This chain uses TRBV28 with TRBJ2-1; D is possibly TRBD1 or TRBD2 (6 bases each). The CDR3 spans 14 residues. Germline CDR1 and CDR2: MDHEN and SYDVKM. The V and J ends lost 6 bases and 5 bases respectively, with 14 bases between them. CDR3 protein: CASSKRGLHNEQFF. The CDR3 DNA is TGTGCCAGCAGCAAACGGGGGCTGCACAATGAGCAGTTCTTC.

Ten or more counts support this clonotype. The chain has TRBV5-1 and TRBJ2-5; D tentatively fits TRBD1 or TRBD2 (6 bases each). Trimming took off 3 bases at V and 3 bases at J, with 12 bases between the two ends. The CDR3 has 14 residues. Germline assignment: CDR1 SGHRS and CDR2 YFSETQ. The CDR3 reads CASSSLGGEETQYF. In DNA, the CDR3 is TGCGCCAGCAGCTCCCTGGGGGGCGAAGAGACCCAGTACTTC.

This clonotype was counted at least ten times. The gene calls are TRBV6-1 and TRBJ2-7; 9 bases line up with TRBD2. V trimming: 1 base; J trimming: 11 bases; junction bases outside the gene matches: 12. This CDR3 has 15 residues. Germline CDR1 and CDR2: MNHNS and SASEGT. The CDR3 DNA reads as TGTGCCAGCAGTGAAGAGTGGCTAGCGGGAAGTTGGGAGTACTTC. Translated: CASSEEWLAGSWEYF.

The sample holds many counts of this clonotype. The chain combines TRBV2 with TRBJ1-2; the match to TRBD1 covers 7 bases. The CDR3 has 16 residues. V lost 6 bases and J lost 3; bases outside the gene matches: 13. Germline V CDR1 and CDR2: SNHLY, FYNNEI. This CDR3 reads CASSVYLTGRDYGYTF. The CDR3 DNA sequence: TGTGCCAGCAGCGTATATCTGACAGGGAGAGACTATGGCTACACCTTC. Looking up the rest from reference TRBV2 and TRBJ1-2 gives the full variable domain: EPEVTQTPSHQVTQMGQEVILRCVPISNHLYFYWYRQILGQKVEFLVSFYNNEISEKSEIFDDQFSVERPDGSNFTLKIRSTKLEDSAMYFCASSVYLTGRDYGYTFGSGTRLTVV.

In this sample, this clonotype turned up many times. The rearrangement uses TRBV7-2 and TRBJ2-3; D may match TRBD1 or TRBD2 (5 bases each). V was pared by 2 bases and J by 3 bases, with 6 bases between. CDR1 is SGHTA, CDR2 FQGNSA, per germline. This CDR3 has 13 residues. The CDR3 region is CASSLWGTDTQYF. The CDR3 coding sequence is TGTGCCAGCAGCTTATGGGGGACAGATACGCAGTATTTT.

This clonotype was seen repeatedly, ten times or more. This chain uses TRBV18 with TRBJ2-3, with D unclear. Germline V gene data show CDR1 as KGHSH and CDR2 as LQKENI. V was trimmed by 6 bases and J by 8 bases, leaving 12 bases between them. The CDR3 length is 12 residues. The CDR3 nucleotides are TGTGCCAGCTCTAACGCTGGCTCTACGCAGTATTTT. This gives the protein CASSNAGSTQYF.

The chain's CDR3 is CASSSRTGYSNQPQHF. The CDR3 nucleotides are TGTGCCAGCAGTTCCCGGACAGGGTATAGCAATCAGCCCCAGCATTTT. The chain is built from TRBV13 and TRBJ1-5, with 8 bases that match TRBD1. Unmatched junction bases numbered 7, after V lost 6 bases and J lost 0 bases. Looked up from germline, CDR1 is PRHDT and CDR2 is FYEKMQ (reference sequence). This CDR3 has 16 residues.

This clonotype was counted between two and nine times. The V gene is TRBV4-1, the J gene TRBJ2-5; 9 nucleotides match TRBD2. Germline CDR1 and CDR2: MGHRA and YSYEKL. The CDR3 is 17 amino acids. Unmatched junction bases numbered 12, after V lost 0 bases and J lost 7 bases. CDR3 in DNA: TGCGCCAGCAGCCAAGATCGAGCGGGGGGCACCCCCGGGACCCAGTACTTC. This sequence encodes CASSQDRAGGTPGTQYF.

In its sample, this clonotype was seen a few times. The rearrangement links TRBV7-9 to TRBJ2-7, with D perhaps matching TRBD1 or TRBD2 (5 bases each). CDR1 SEHNR and CDR2 FQNEAQ come from the germline V gene (reference sequence). Trimming shortened V by 3 bases and J by 2 bases, and 11 bases separated the two germline ends. There are 14 residues in the CDR3. In DNA, the CDR3 is TGTGCCAGCAGCTTTCCCGGGACCCCCTACGAGCAGTACTTC. Translated: CASSFPGTPYEQYF.

This clonotype was found many times. This chain links TRBV5-1 with TRBJ2-1; tentatively, D is TRBD1 (6 bases). The CDR3 spans 13 residues. Looked up from germline, CDR1 is SGHRS and CDR2 is YFSETQ. V dropped 4 bases and J dropped 6 bases, with 11 bases sitting between them. CDR3 in amino acids: CASSRGQFNEQFF. DNA for the CDR3: TGCGCCAGCAGCCGCGGACAGTTCAATGAGCAGTTCTTC.

This clonotype was detected ten times or more. The J gene is TRBJ1-5, the V gene TRBV2, with 8 bases aligning to TRBD1. V shed 2 bases, J shed 6 bases, and the junction held 3 bases outside the gene matches. Per germline, CDR1 SNHLY and CDR2 FYNNEI. The CDR3 has 14 residues. CDR3 in amino acids: CASSERTGIQPQHF. The CDR3 DNA is TGTGCCAGCAGTGAAAGGACAGGGATTCAGCCCCAGCATTTT.

The chain uses TRBV12-3 or TRBV12-4 and TRBJ1-5; 7 nucleotides agree with TRBD1. Unmatched junction bases numbered 5, after V lost 6 bases and J lost 3 bases. The CDR3 covers 14 residues. The CDR3 is CASSRGQHNQPQHF. The CDR3 nucleotides are TGTGCCAGCAGCAGGGGACAGCACAATCAGCCCCAGCATTTT.

In this sample, this clonotype turned up many times. V is TRBV28 and J is TRBJ2-3; TRBD2 agrees at 12 bases. In germline, CDR1 is MDHEN, CDR2 SYDVKM. J gave up 3 bases and V 5 bases, and 12 bases lay outside the gene matches. The CDR3 spans 18 residues. CDR3 sequence (DNA): TGTGCCAGCAGTACCTACCCGACTAGCGGGAGATGGACAGATACGCAGTATTTT. Protein product: CASSTYPTSGRWTDTQYF.

Notes on this clonotype: One end of the junction fails to match germline, which may point to a read error. The chain combines TRBV5-1 with TRBJ2-7; D ambiguous. The CDR3 totals 17 residues. The germline gives CDR1 SGHRS, CDR2 YFSETQ. The CDR3 nucleotides read TGTGCCAGCAGCGTACCTTCATCTGACAATGGAGTATGCGAGCAGTACTTC. Its protein is CASSVPSSDNGVCEQYF.

The chain is built from TRBV5-1 and TRBJ2-7, with 8 bases fitting TRBD1. V lost 5 bases, J lost 1 base, and 2 bases stayed unmatched. CDR1 and CDR2 (germline): SGHRS, YFSETQ. The CDR3 is 13 residues long. The CDR3 loop reads CASRQGESYEQYF. The CDR3 DNA reads as TGCGCCAGCAGACAGGGGGAATCCTACGAGCAGTACTTC.

This clonotype was counted many times. This rearrangement joins TRBV28 to TRBJ2-3; TRBD2 aligns across 10 bases. Trimming cost V 2 bases and J 2 bases; bases outside gene matches: 7. Germline V lookup: CDR1 MDHEN, CDR2 SYDVKM. This CDR3 is built from 17 residues. The CDR3: CASSLLSGGRDTDTQYF. The CDR3 coding sequence is TGTGCCAGCAGTTTACTTAGCGGGGGGCGAGACACAGATACGCAGTATTTT.

J is TRBJ1-4 and V is TRBV11-2; 12 nucleotides align to TRBD1. After removal of 5 bases from V and 7 bases from J, the junction contained 5 bases not matched to a gene. The CDR3 length is 15 residues. Germline V gene data show CDR1 as SGHAT and CDR2 as FQNNGV. The CDR3: CASSAGQGAGEKLFF. CDR3 nucleotide sequence: TGTGCCAGCAGCGCGGGACAGGGGGCAGGTGAAAAACTGTTTTTT.